This is a list of T cell receptor beta chains from one sample in a study of T cell responses to AZD1222 COVID-19 vaccine. The protocol was immunoSEQ multiplex PCR, while the TCRdb copy is restricted to in-frame clones and leaves out a portion. Of some 88,000 clones in the sample, just over 90% were seen once. The input for sequencing was peripheral blood, taken 28 days after the second AZD1222 dose. The source is an adult who received the AZD1222 COVID-19 vaccine. Both conserved end residues are part of each CDR3. A D gene is named only where the DNA matches it firmly. Rows give clone size only sometimes, using once, few, many, or a class for an expanded clone.

j_call: TRBJ1-1; v_call: TRBV11-3; clone_size: NA; d_call: NA; cdr3_aa: CASARGGIEDTEAFF; cdr3_nt: TGTGCCAGCGCCCGGGGGGGTATTGAGGACACTGAAGCTTTCTTT
j_call: TRBJ1-4; v_call: TRBV6-2/TRBV6-3; clone_size: few; d_call: NA; cdr3_aa: CASSYGAHRYNEKLFF; cdr3_nt: TGTGCCAGCAGTTACGGGGCTCATCGTTATAATGAAAAACTGTTTTTT
j_call: TRBJ1-6; v_call: TRBV18; clone_size: NA; d_call: NA; cdr3_aa: CASSFGTSEGNSPLHF; cdr3_nt: TGTGCCAGCTCTTTCGGGACCTCTGAGGGTAATTCACCCCTCCACTTT
j_call: TRBJ2-3; v_call: TRBV2; clone_size: few; d_call: TRBD2; cdr3_aa: CASTPLAGAFTDTQYF; cdr3_nt: TGTGCCAGCACCCCTCTAGCGGGGGCCTTCACAGATACGCAGTATTTT
j_call: TRBJ2-2; v_call: TRBV9; clone_size: NA; d_call: NA; cdr3_aa: CASSVGETTGELFF; cdr3_nt: TGTGCCAGCAGCGTAGGAGAAACCACCGGGGAGCTGTTTTTT
j_call: TRBJ1-2; v_call: TRBV6-5; clone_size: once; d_call: TRBD1; cdr3_aa: CASSYSPGGRGGYTF; cdr3_nt: TGTGCCAGCAGTTACTCGCCAGGGGGTAGGGGAGGCTACACCTTC
j_call: TRBJ2-7; v_call: TRBV15; clone_size: NA; d_call: NA; cdr3_aa: CATSSPADSRGEQYF; cdr3_nt: TGTGCCACCAGCAGCCCCGCGGACTCCCGGGGCGAGCAGTACTTC
j_call: TRBJ1-6; v_call: TRBV4-1; clone_size: NA; d_call: NA; cdr3_aa: CASSQEDRGGFSPLHF; cdr3_nt: TGCGCCAGCAGCCAAGAAGACCGAGGTGGCTTCTCACCCCTCCACTTT
j_call: TRBJ2-7; v_call: TRBV19; clone_size: NA; d_call: NA; cdr3_aa: CASSIGTKTYEQYF; cdr3_nt: TGTGCCAGTAGTATCGGGACAAAAACCTACGAGCAGTACTTC
j_call: TRBJ2-1; v_call: TRBV15; clone_size: NA; d_call: NA; cdr3_aa: CATSLRGGSNEQFF; cdr3_nt: TGTGCCACCAGCCTGAGGGGGGGCTCCAATGAGCAGTTCTTC
j_call: TRBJ2-3; v_call: TRBV5-1; clone_size: NA; d_call: TRBD2; cdr3_aa: CASSLTTGTSGGGTQYF; cdr3_nt: TGCGCCAGCAGCTTGACCACCGGGACTAGCGGGGGGGGTACGCAGTATTTT
j_call: TRBJ1-2; v_call: TRBV2; clone_size: NA; d_call: TRBD1; cdr3_aa: CASSRQGAQVYGYTF; cdr3_nt: TGTGCCAGCAGTCGACAGGGGGCGCAGGTCTATGGCTACACCTTC
j_call: TRBJ2-1; v_call: TRBV24-1; clone_size: NA; d_call: TRBD2; cdr3_aa: CATSDLLAGPNNEQFF; cdr3_nt: TGTGCCACCAGTGATTTGCTAGCGGGGCCTAACAATGAGCAGTTCTTC
j_call: TRBJ2-7; v_call: TRBV28; clone_size: once; d_call: NA; cdr3_aa: CASSPDWISYEQYF; cdr3_nt: TGTGCCAGCAGTCCCGACTGGATTTCCTACGAGCAGTACTTC
j_call: TRBJ2-5; v_call: TRBV5-4; clone_size: NA; d_call: NA; cdr3_aa: CASSPVGAGQETQYF; cdr3_nt: TGTGCCAGCAGCCCTGTGGGTGCGGGGCAAGAGACCCAGTACTTC
j_call: TRBJ1-1; v_call: TRBV6-4; clone_size: NA; d_call: NA; cdr3_aa: CASSSTAGTQAFF; cdr3_nt: TGTGCCAGCAGCTCAACAGCGGGCACTCAAGCTTTCTTT
j_call: TRBJ1-5; v_call: TRBV28; clone_size: few; d_call: NA; cdr3_aa: CASSFLRGGNNQPQHF; cdr3_nt: TGTGCCAGCAGTTTTTTGAGGGGGGGGAACAATCAGCCCCAGCATTTT
j_call: TRBJ1-4; v_call: TRBV12-2; clone_size: NA; d_call: NA; cdr3_aa: CASRLESVRTANEKLFF; cdr3_nt: TGTGCAAGTCGCTTAGAATCCGTTAGGACAGCTAATGAAAAACTGTTTTTT
j_call: TRBJ1-3; v_call: TRBV4-1; clone_size: NA; d_call: TRBD1; cdr3_aa: CASSLRGQLSGNTIYF; cdr3_nt: TGCGCCAGCAGCCTCCGGGGACAGCTCTCTGGAAACACCATATATTTT
j_call: TRBJ1-6; v_call: TRBV6-6; clone_size: NA; d_call: NA; cdr3_aa: CASSLRGESSLHF; cdr3_nt: TGTGCCAGCAGTCTACGGGGCGAATCCTCCCTCCACTTT
j_call: TRBJ1-3; v_call: TRBV6-5; clone_size: NA; d_call: TRBD1; cdr3_aa: CASSVGTGAGNTIYF; cdr3_nt: TGTGCCAGCAGCGTCGGCACAGGGGCTGGAAACACCATATATTTT
j_call: TRBJ1-4; v_call: TRBV28; clone_size: NA; d_call: NA; cdr3_aa: CASSSRFRNLANEKLFF; cdr3_nt: TGTGCCAGCAGTTCCCGCTTCAGGAATTTAGCTAATGAAAAACTGTTTTTT
j_call: TRBJ2-1; v_call: TRBV6-2/TRBV6-3; clone_size: NA; d_call: NA; cdr3_aa: CASSYSGGQGTSYNEQFF; cdr3_nt: TGTGCCAGCAGTTACTCGGGCGGGCAGGGAACCTCCTACAATGAGCAGTTCTTC
j_call: TRBJ1-6; v_call: TRBV3-1/TRBV3-2; clone_size: NA; d_call: NA; cdr3_aa: CASSPRGSYNSPLHF; cdr3_nt: TGTGCCAGCAGCCCTCGGGGATCCTATAATTCACCCCTCCACTTT
j_call: TRBJ1-2; v_call: TRBV7-9; clone_size: NA; d_call: TRBD1; cdr3_aa: CASSLAWTGQTGYTF; cdr3_nt: TGTGCCAGCAGCTTAGCCTGGACAGGCCAGACTGGCTACACCTTC
j_call: TRBJ2-5; v_call: TRBV19; clone_size: once; d_call: TRBD2; cdr3_aa: CASSKASAGTRKETQYF; cdr3_nt: TGTGCCAGTAGTAAAGCAAGCGCCGGGACTAGAAAAGAGACCCAGTACTTC